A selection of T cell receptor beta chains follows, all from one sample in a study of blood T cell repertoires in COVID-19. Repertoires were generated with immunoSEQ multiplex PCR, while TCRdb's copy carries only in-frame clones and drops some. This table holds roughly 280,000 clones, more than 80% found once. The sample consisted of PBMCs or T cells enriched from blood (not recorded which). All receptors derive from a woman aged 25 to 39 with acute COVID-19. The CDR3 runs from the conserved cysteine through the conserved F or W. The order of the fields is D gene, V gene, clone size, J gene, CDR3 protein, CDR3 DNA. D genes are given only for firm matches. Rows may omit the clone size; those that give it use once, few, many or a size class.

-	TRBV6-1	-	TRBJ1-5	CASSEDTRLLDQPQHF	TGTGCCAGCAGTGAAGATACGAGGTTGTTGGATCAGCCCCAGCATTTT
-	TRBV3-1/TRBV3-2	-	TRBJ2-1	CASSQGGLDLNEQFF	TGTGCCAGCAGCCAAGGGGGACTGGATCTCAATGAGCAGTTCTTC
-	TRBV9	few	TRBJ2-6	CASSDTGLGANVLTF	TGTGCCAGCAGCGATACAGGGCTGGGGGCCAACGTCCTGACTTTC
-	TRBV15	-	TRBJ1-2	CATSSEVTIYGYTF	TGTGCCACCAGCAGTGAGGTCACAATCTATGGCTACACCTTC
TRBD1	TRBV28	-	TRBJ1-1	CASSLLGGRDTEAFF	TGTGCCAGCAGTTTATTAGGGGGCCGGGACACTGAAGCTTTCTTT
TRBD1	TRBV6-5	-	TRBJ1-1	CASSSEQGAMDTEAFF	TGTGCCAGCAGTTCGGAACAGGGGGCAATGGACACTGAAGCTTTCTTT
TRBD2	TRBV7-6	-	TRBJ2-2	CASSQATSGGYFTGELFF	TGTGCCAGCAGCCAAGCGACTAGCGGGGGGTACTTCACCGGGGAGCTGTTTTTT
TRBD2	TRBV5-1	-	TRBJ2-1	CASSLGLAGLNEQFF	TGCGCCAGCAGCTTGGGACTAGCGGGACTAAATGAGCAGTTCTTC
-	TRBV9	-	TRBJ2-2	CASSPRLINTGELFF	TGTGCCAGCAGCCCCCGCCTAATAAACACCGGGGAGCTGTTTTTT
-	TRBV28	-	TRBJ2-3	CASSSTLWLKSQVTDTQYF	TGTGCCAGCAGTTCAACCCTTTGGCTTAAGTCCCAAGTCACAGATACGCAGTATTTT
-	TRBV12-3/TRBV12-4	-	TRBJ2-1	CASSWRYFPPFF	TGTGCCAGCAGTTGGAGATATTTCCCCCCATTCTTC
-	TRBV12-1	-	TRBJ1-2	CASSFPAGGHGYTF	TGTGCCAGCAGCTTTCCGGCAGGTGGTCATGGCTACACCTTC
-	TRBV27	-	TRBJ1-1	CASSWLSGAEAFF	TGTGCCAGCAGTTGGCTATCCGGGGCTGAAGCTTTCTTT
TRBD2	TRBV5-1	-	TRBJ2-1	CASSLAGVSNEQFF	TGCGCCAGCAGCCTAGCGGGAGTCTCCAATGAGCAGTTCTTC